This T cell receptor beta chain was identified in a study of shared clonotypes between healthy human individuals. Study-wide findings and caveats: Approximately 5% of naive CD4 clonotypes were shared across four donors. Among the subsets, naive ones generally showed larger estimated richness than memory ones. Non-shared clonotypes were found to have lower generation probabilities than the clonotypes that were shared by all four of the sorted-subset donors.

CD45RO-negative, CCR7-positively selected cells formed the naive CD8 fraction, excluding terminally differentiated effector memory CD45RA+ cells. The assay was immunoSEQ multiplex PCR, and TCRdb's table has in-frame clones only and misses some. The sample carries roughly 2.1 million clones, 85% to 95% recorded once. The CDR3 loop spans 14 amino acids. In germline, CDR1 is MDHEN, CDR2 SYDVKM. Trimming left V 2 bases short and J 4 bases short, with 8 bases between. Points on this clone: Its specificity is not known.

This chain links TRBV28 with TRBJ1-4, with D unresolved. Sequenced material: naive CD8+ T cells from PBMCs. The TCR sequence derives from a man between 18 and 29 years old in good health. Some clones in this sample may be carry-over from other donors' samples. CDR3 residues: CASSLEGDNEKLFF. The CDR3 region has the DNA TGTGCCAGCAGTTTAGAGGGAGATAATGAAAAACTGTTTTTT.